This entry lists 30 T cell receptor beta chains sequenced from one sample in a study of T cells in localized non-small cell lung cancer. Only in-frame clones appear in the TCRdb table, and some are missing; sequencing was by immunoSEQ multiplex PCR. The sample holds roughly 9,000 clones; just under 90% are singletons and the top ten take over 2%. Sequences were derived from peripheral blood, sampled before any cancer treatment. The receptors were gathered from a female donor at least 60 years old with stage II squamous cell lung carcinoma.

The chain joins TRBV29-1 to TRBJ2-5; 7 bases agree with TRBD1. Germline V gene lookup returns CDR1 SQVTM and CDR2 ANQGSEA. With V trimmed by 1 base and J by 4 bases, 6 bases remained unmatched. The CDR3 has 14 amino acids. The CDR3 here is CSVEGQGVGETQYF. The CDR3 bases are TGCAGCGTTGAAGGGCAGGGGGTTGGAGAGACCCAGTACTTC.

The CDR3, as DNA: TGTGCCAGCAGTTTATGGAATAATTCACCCCTCCACTTT. Its translation: CASSLWNNSPLHF. The chain is built from TRBV27 and TRBJ1-6; D unclear. The CDR3 sequence is 13 residues long. CDR1 and CDR2 from the germline V gene are MNHEY and SMNVEV (reference sequence). Trimming removed 1 base from V and 5 bases from J, with 3 bases in between.

J is TRBJ2-7 and V is TRBV27; no firm D call. V lost 6 bases and J lost 5, with 8 bases in between. The CDR3 is 11 residues long. Germline CDR1 is MNHEY and CDR2 is SMNVEV (reference sequence). The CDR3 reads CASSRYHEQYF. The DNA of the CDR3 is TGTGCCAGCAGCCGGTACCACGAGCAGTACTTC.

The chain carries TRBV29-1 and TRBJ2-1; TRBD2 matches at 12 bases. The length of the CDR3 is 15 residues. V dropped 5 bases and J dropped 5; count of bases not matched to a gene: 7. Germline loops: CDR1 SQVTM, CDR2 ANQGSEA. CDR3 nucleotides: TGCAGCGTTCCCCGACTAGCGGGAGAAGACAATGAGCAGTTCTTC. It is translated as CSVPRLAGEDNEQFF.

The chain joins TRBV6-5 to TRBJ1-5; unclear D gene. The CDR3 is 12 amino acids. Trimming took off 6 bases at V and 6 bases at J, with 9 bases between the two ends. CDR1 MNHEY and CDR2 SVGAGI come from the germline V gene. CDR3 in DNA: TGTGCCAGCAGGAGGGAGGGTCAGCCCCAGCATTTT. It encodes CASRREGQPQHF.

The chain has TRBV30 and TRBJ1-1, with D unresolved. This CDR3 comprises 13 residues. V shed 2 bases and J shed 5 bases, with 12 bases lying between them. The germline V gene has CDR1 GTSNPN and CDR2 SVGIG (reference sequence). CDR3 DNA: TGTGCCTGGAGTTTCAGCATAACTACTGAAGCTTTCTTT. Translating gives CAWSFSITTEAFF. Full variable domain (remainder filled in from reference TRBV30 and TRBJ1-1): SQTIHQWPATLVQPVGSPLSLECTVEGTSNPNLYWYRQAAGRGLQLLFYSVGIGQISSEVPQNLSASRPQDRQFILSSKKLLLSDSGFYLCAWSFSITTEAFFGQGTRLTVV.

The chain carries TRBV6-5 and TRBJ2-4, with 11 nucleotides matching TRBD1. Trimming at V came to 2 bases and at J to 1 base, leaving 1 base not matched to a gene. CDR1 is MNHEY, CDR2 SVGAGI, per germline. The CDR3 has 16 residues. The CDR3 DNA sequence: TGTGCCAGCAGTTACGGACAGGGGGCTGCCAAAAACATTCAGTACTTC. Translated: CASSYGQGAAKNIQYF.

In this sample, this clone turned up once. The chain uses TRBV11-2 and TRBJ2-7, with 14 nucleotides matching TRBD2. Germline V gives CDR1 SGHAT, CDR2 FQNNGV. The CDR3 length is 14 residues. After removal of 5 bases from V and 4 bases from J, the junction contained 1 base not matched to a gene. Here the CDR3 DNA reads TGTGCCAGCAGCCGGACTAGCGGGAGGTACGAGCAGTACTTC. Encoded protein: CASSRTSGRYEQYF.

The J gene is TRBJ1-5, the V gene TRBV4-2; TRBD1 aligns across 7 bases. Germline V CDR1 and CDR2: LGHNA, YNFKEQ. This CDR3 spans 15 amino acids. V trimming: 3 bases; J trimming: 0 bases; junction bases outside the gene matches: 2. CDR3: CASSQQGGSNQPQHF. The CDR3 DNA is TGTGCCAGCAGCCAGCAGGGGGGTAGCAATCAGCCCCAGCATTTT.

The J gene is TRBJ2-3, the V gene TRBV5-4; no reliable D call. Looked up from germline, CDR1 is SGHNT and CDR2 is YYREEE (reference sequence). The CDR3 extends over 13 amino acids. Between the trimmed V and J ends, which lost 0 bases and 4 bases, there was a span of 6 bases. CDR3 bases: TGTGCCAGCAGCTTGGAATTCTCAGATACGCAGTATTTT. Residues: CASSLEFSDTQYF.

This chain uses TRBV19 with TRBJ1-2, with no clear D. The V gene lost 0 bases and the J gene lost 12 bases, with 11 bases spanning the gap. Germline lookup yields CDR1 LNHDA and CDR2 SQIVND (reference sequence). The CDR3 totals 12 residues. CDR3 in amino acids: CASSIDYSGHTF. Here the CDR3 DNA reads TGTGCCAGTAGTATAGATTACAGCGGTCACACCTTC.

The DNA for the CDR3 is TGTGCCAGCAGCGTAGCTAACTACCCGAACACTGAAGCTTTCTTT. As protein: CASSVANYPNTEAFF. V is TRBV9 and J is TRBJ1-1; no clear D. The CDR3 contains 15 residues. Trimming removed 0 bases at V and 1 base at J, with 10 bases between. Germline CDR1 SGDLS, CDR2 YYNGEE. Complete variable domain (other parts from reference TRBV9 and TRBJ1-1): DSGVTQTPKHLITATGQRVTLRCSPRSGDLSVYWYQQSLDQGLQFLIQYYNGEERAKGNILERFSAQQFPDLHSELNLSSLELGDSALYFCASSVANYPNTEAFFGQGTRLTVV.

The genes are TRBV2 and TRBJ1-1, with D possibly TRBD1 on 6 matching bases. Germline lookup yields CDR1 SNHLY and CDR2 FYNNEI. V lost 5 bases to trimming and J lost 5 bases, with 12 bases between them. The CDR3 contains 13 residues. The CDR3 nucleotides read TGTGCCAGCAGTTCCTCAGGGGTGACTGAAGCTTTCTTT. Translation: CASSSSGVTEAFF.

This chain connects TRBV9 to TRBJ1-2; D is unclear. V lost 0 bases, J lost 5 bases, and 8 bases lay in between. This CDR3 has 13 residues. Looked up from germline, CDR1 is SGDLS and CDR2 is YYNGEE. The CDR3 region is CASSVGDSYGYTF. CDR3 DNA: TGTGCCAGCAGCGTAGGGGATTCATATGGCTACACCTTC.

V usage is TRBV13 and J usage is TRBJ2-3; no definite D call. The V gene lost 4 bases and the J gene lost 6 bases, with 14 bases spanning the gap. The CDR3 is 14 residues long. The germline V gene encodes CDR1 PRHDT and CDR2 FYEKMQ (reference sequence). In DNA form, the CDR3 reads TGTGCCAGCAGCTCCCAGGCCCTACCGGATACGCAGTATTTT. Translation gives CASSSQALPDTQYF.

This clone has just a few counts. The chain is built from TRBV6-5 and TRBJ1-5; unclear D gene. The germline CDR1 and CDR2 sequences are MNHEY and SVGAGI. The CDR3 is 13 amino acids. V lost 5 bases, J lost 9 bases, and 14 bases lay in between. The CDR3 nucleotides are TGTGCCAGCAGTGCAGAGGTGACGGGGCCCCAGCATTTT. Residues: CASSAEVTGPQHF.

The chain carries TRBV28 and TRBJ2-1; 7 nucleotides agree with TRBD2. V dropped 3 bases and J dropped 6; count of bases not matched to a gene: 5. Germline CDR1 and CDR2: MDHEN and SYDVKM. The CDR3 loop spans 14 amino acids. In DNA, the CDR3 is TGTGCCAGCAGTTTGGGAGGGGCCATCAATGAGCAGTTCTTC. As protein: CASSLGGAINEQFF. The full variable domain, in which reference TRBV28 and TRBJ2-1 provide the parts outside the CDR3, is DVKVTQSSRYLVKRTGEKVFLECVQDMDHENMFWYRQDPGLGLRLIYFSYDVKMKEKGDIPEGYSVSREKKERFSLILESASTNQTSMYLCASSLGGAINEQFFGPGTRLTVL.

The chain uses TRBV7-6 and TRBJ2-3, with D possibly being TRBD2 (6 bases). Germline assignment: CDR1 SGHVS and CDR2 FNYEAQ. Trimming cost V 7 bases and J 2 bases, with 13 bases left between them. The CDR3 length is 14 residues. CDR3 sequence reads: CASKRAGNTDTQYF. The CDR3 DNA reads TGTGCCAGCAAGCGGGCAGGGAACACAGATACGCAGTATTTT.

The chain carries TRBV11-1 and TRBJ2-2; 7 bases are shared with TRBD2. Per the germline V gene, CDR1 is SGHAT and CDR2 is FQDESV (reference sequence). V shed 1 base and J 6 bases; nucleotides not matched to a gene: 2. This CDR3 spans 14 amino acids. CDR3 coding DNA: TGTGCCAGCAGCTTAGTTGGGGGGGCCGGGGAGCTGTTTTTT. Amino acid sequence: CASSLVGGAGELFF.

V usage is TRBV27 and J usage is TRBJ2-5; D gene ambiguous. The CDR3 covers 13 residues. Per the germline V gene, CDR1 is MNHEY and CDR2 is SMNVEV (reference sequence). V was shortened by 4 bases and J by 4 bases, with 10 bases between the two germline ends. The CDR3 sequence is CASSSPLLETQYF. In DNA form, the CDR3 reads TGTGCCAGCAGTTCCCCTCTGCTAGAGACCCAGTACTTC.

The V call is TRBV6-1, the J call TRBJ2-1; D not certain. The CDR3 is 16 residues long. Germline CDR1 reads MNHNS; CDR2 reads SASEGT. Trimming cost V 0 bases and J 4 bases, with 13 bases left between them. CDR3 in amino acids: CASSEARWTSYNEQFF. Written as DNA, the CDR3 is TGTGCCAGCAGTGAAGCAAGATGGACCTCGTACAATGAGCAGTTCTTC.

This clone has only one observation. This chain connects TRBV6-1 to TRBJ2-7; 7 bases align to TRBD1. The CDR3 is made up of 13 amino acids. The J segment lost 5 bases and the V segment lost 1 base, leaving 2 bases of the junction unmatched. Germline V gene data show CDR1 as MNHNS and CDR2 as SASEGT. This CDR3 is CASSEGTGDEQYF. In DNA, the CDR3 is TGTGCCAGCAGTGAAGGAACAGGGGACGAGCAGTACTTC.

This clone was counted once. The gene calls are TRBV5-4 and TRBJ1-1, with no clear D. This CDR3 has 14 residues. Germline CDR1 reads SGHNT; CDR2 reads YYREEE (reference sequence). V lost 3 bases, J lost 3 bases, and 12 bases lay in between. CDR3 nucleotides: TGTGCCAGCAGCTCGCCCCCGTGGGACACTGAAGCTTTCTTT. Translation gives CASSSPPWDTEAFF.

This chain connects TRBV28 to TRBJ2-3; D is tentatively TRBD1 or TRBD2 (7 bases each). Germline CDR1 and CDR2: MDHEN and SYDVKM. The CDR3 sequence is 16 residues long. With 3 bases removed from V and 1 base from J, the gap between germline ends came to 14 bases. In nucleotides, the CDR3 is TGTGCCAGCAGTTTGGGGGAGGGGGCTGGCACAGATACGCAGTATTTT. This translates into CASSLGEGAGTDTQYF.

The V and J genes are TRBV2 and TRBJ2-3; 9 bases are a match to TRBD2. The CDR3 sequence is 18 residues long. V was clipped by 2 bases and J by 4 bases; unmatched bases: 13. Germline CDR1 reads SNHLY; CDR2 reads FYNNEI. CDR3 in DNA: TGTGCCAGCAGTGAAACCCTTTTGGGCGGGAGGGGGTCAGATACGCAGTATTTT. Encoded protein: CASSETLLGGRGSDTQYF.

The chain joins TRBV21-1 to TRBJ2-1; the DNA was not used to check the table's D call, TRBD1. TRBV21-1 is termed a pseudogene. The CDR3 has 16 amino acids. The CDR3: CASSNRTGGRYNEQFF. For the CDR3, the DNA is TGTGCCAGCAGCAATCGCACAGGGGGCCGCTACAATGAGCAGTTCTTC.

The rearrangement uses TRBV7-9 and TRBJ1-5; D call uncertain. The V and J ends lost 1 base and 7 bases respectively, with 11 bases between them. This CDR3 is built from 14 residues. The germline V gene has CDR1 SEHNR and CDR2 FQNEAQ (reference sequence). CDR3 loop: CASSLGAKGQPQHF. The CDR3 DNA reads TGTGCCAGCAGCTTAGGGGCAAAAGGGCAGCCCCAGCATTTT.

This chain connects TRBV7-7 to TRBJ2-1; a possible D gene is TRBD1 (5 bases). V was clipped by 3 bases and J by 5 bases, with 8 bases between them. The CDR3 is 13 residues long. Germline-derived CDR1 and CDR2 are SSHAT and FNYEAQ (reference sequence). The CDR3 protein is CASSFSRDNEQFF. The CDR3, as DNA: TGTGCCAGCAGCTTCTCCAGGGACAATGAGCAGTTCTTC.

The rearrangement uses TRBV10-1 and TRBJ2-3; perhaps TRBD2 as D (5 bases). The germline gives CDR1 WNHNN, CDR2 SYGVQD (reference sequence). The CDR3 has 14 amino acids. With 3 bases removed from V and 4 bases from J, the gap between germline ends came to 11 bases. DNA for the CDR3: TGCGCCAGCAGTGATCTAGCAGTGGCAGATACGCAGTATTTT. Protein: CASSDLAVADTQYF.

The chain is built from TRBV29-1 and TRBJ1-1; D is uncertain. Between the trimmed V and J ends, which lost 7 bases and 6 bases, there was a span of 21 bases. The CDR3 loop spans 14 amino acids. Germline V lookup: CDR1 SQVTM, CDR2 ANQGSEA. The CDR3 DNA reads as TGCAGCGGGATACTGTTCAAAGGCGTCCCTGAAGCTTTCTTT. This translates into CSGILFKGVPEAFF.